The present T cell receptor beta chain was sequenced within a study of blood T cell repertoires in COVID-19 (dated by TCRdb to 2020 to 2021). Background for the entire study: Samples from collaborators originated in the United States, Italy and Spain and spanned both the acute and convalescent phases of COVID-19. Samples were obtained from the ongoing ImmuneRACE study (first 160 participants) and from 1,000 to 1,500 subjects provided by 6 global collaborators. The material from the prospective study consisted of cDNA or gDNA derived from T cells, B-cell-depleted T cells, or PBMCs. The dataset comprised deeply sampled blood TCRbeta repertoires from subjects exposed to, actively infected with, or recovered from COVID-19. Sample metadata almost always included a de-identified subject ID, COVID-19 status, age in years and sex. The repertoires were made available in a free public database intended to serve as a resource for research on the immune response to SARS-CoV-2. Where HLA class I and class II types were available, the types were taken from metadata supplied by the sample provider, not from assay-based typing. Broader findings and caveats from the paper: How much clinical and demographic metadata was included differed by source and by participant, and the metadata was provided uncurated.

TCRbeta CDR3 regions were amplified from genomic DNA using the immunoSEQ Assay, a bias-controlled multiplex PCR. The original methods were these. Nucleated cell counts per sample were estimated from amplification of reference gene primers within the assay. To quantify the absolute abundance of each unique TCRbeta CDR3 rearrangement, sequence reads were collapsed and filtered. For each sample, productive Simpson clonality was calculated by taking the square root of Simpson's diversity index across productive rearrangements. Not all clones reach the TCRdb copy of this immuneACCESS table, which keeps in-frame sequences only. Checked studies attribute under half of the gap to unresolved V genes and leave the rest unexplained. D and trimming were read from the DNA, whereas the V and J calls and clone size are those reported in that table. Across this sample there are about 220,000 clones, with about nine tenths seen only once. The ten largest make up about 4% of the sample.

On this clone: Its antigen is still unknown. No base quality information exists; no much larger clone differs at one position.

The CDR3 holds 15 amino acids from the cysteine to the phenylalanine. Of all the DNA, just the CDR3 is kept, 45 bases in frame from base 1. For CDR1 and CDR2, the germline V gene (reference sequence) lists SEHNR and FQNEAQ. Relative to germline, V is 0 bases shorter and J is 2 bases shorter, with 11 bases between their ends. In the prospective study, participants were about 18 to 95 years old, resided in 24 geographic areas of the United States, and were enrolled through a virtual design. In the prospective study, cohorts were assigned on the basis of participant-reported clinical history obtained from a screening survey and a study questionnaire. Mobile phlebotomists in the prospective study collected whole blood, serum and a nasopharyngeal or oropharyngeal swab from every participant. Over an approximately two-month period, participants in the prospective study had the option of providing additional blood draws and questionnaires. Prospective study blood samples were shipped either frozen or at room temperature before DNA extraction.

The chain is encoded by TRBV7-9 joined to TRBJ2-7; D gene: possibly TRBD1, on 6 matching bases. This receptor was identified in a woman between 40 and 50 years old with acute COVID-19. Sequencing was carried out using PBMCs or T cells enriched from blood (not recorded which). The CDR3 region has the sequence CASSLATGVTYEQYF. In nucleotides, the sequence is TGTGCCAGCAGCTTAGCGACAGGAGTGACCTACGAGCAGTACTTC.